These 32 T cell receptor beta chains were all obtained from the same sample, sequenced in a study of regulatory T cells in long-lasting Graves disease. Time point specified: persistent/refractory GD, antithyroid drugs over 5 years with positive TRAb. Extracted RNA from PBMCs served as the source of the TCR library. Arm-PCR with iRepertoire HTBI primers amplified the CDR3 regions for these TCR beta libraries. Each CDR3 protein is one row after TCRdb ran MiXCR on the multiplex PCR reads. The sample lists around 460,000 distinct CDR3 sequences; 20% to 25% were seen once. The starting material was peripheral blood mononuclear cells (PBMCs), obtained when the disease was refractory, from a patient treated with antithyroid drugs. The receptors shown here come from a female donor with Graves disease.

The rearrangement joins TRBV7-2 to TRBJ1-1; 8 nucleotides align to TRBD1. The CDR3 spans 16 residues. V lost 0 bases and J lost 3; bases outside the gene matches: 6. Germline V gene sequence: CDR1 SGHTA, CDR2 FQGNSA. The CDR3: CASSLAQGAVDTEAFF. The CDR3 coding sequence is TGTGCCAGCAGCTTAGCGCAGGGGGCTGTTGACACTGAAGCTTTCTTT.

This clonotype was recorded only once. The rearrangement links TRBV7-2 to TRBJ1-1, with TRBD1 matching over 7 bases. V lost 5 bases to trimming and J lost 7 bases; unmatched junction nucleotides: 7. CDR3 size: 13 residues. Germline-derived CDR1 and CDR2 are SGHTA and FQGNSA. The CDR3 nucleotides are TGTGCCAGCAGCATCAGGGGGGACATTGAAGCTTTCTTT. Translation gives CASSIRGDIEAFF.

In the case of this clonotype: Just one base apart from a much larger clone, this may be a read error. The chain recombines TRBV6-1 with TRBJ1-4; D unresolved. This CDR3 spans 17 amino acids. Germline lookup yields CDR1 MNHNS and CDR2 SASEGT. CDR3 loop: CASSKTKPSSGGEKLLF. The CDR3 DNA is TGTGCCAGCAGCAAGACAAAGCCCTCCTCAGGCGGTGAAAAACTGCTTTTT.

This clonotype has only a few counts. This chain joins TRBV10-3 and TRBJ2-7; D is undetermined. The CDR3 extends over 13 amino acids. Germline V gives CDR1 ENHRY, CDR2 SYGVKD. V was cut by 4 bases and J by 8 bases, with 15 bases left in between. Here the CDR3 DNA reads TGTGCCATCAGTGGGGATGGGGTGATGAAGCAGTACTTC. This codes for CAISGDGVMKQYF.

V usage is TRBV29-1 and J usage is TRBJ2-3, with 9 bases lining up with TRBD1. With 8 bases clipped from V and 5 bases from J, the junction kept 8 bases outside the gene matches. The germline CDR1 and CDR2 sequences are SQVTM and ANQGSEA. This CDR3 has 13 amino acids. This chain's CDR3 is CSTGQGKRDTQYF. CDR3 nucleotide sequence: TGCAGCACGGGACAGGGAAAACGAGATACGCAGTATTTT.

This clonotype appeared many times. The J gene is TRBJ1-2, the V gene TRBV28; D unclear. Germline values: CDR1 MDHEN, CDR2 SYDVKM. V lost 6 bases and J 2 bases, leaving 7 bases between the germline ends. The CDR3 has 12 amino acids. In nucleotides, the CDR3 is TGTGCCAGCAGCTTCCGGAACTATGGCTACACCTTC. Amino acid sequence: CASSFRNYGYTF.

This clonotype was seen repeatedly, ten times or more. The rearrangement joins TRBV28 to TRBJ2-7; D remains unclear. Germline V gene lookup returns CDR1 MDHEN and CDR2 SYDVKM. This CDR3 contains 11 residues. The germline V and J ends were trimmed by 3 bases and 3 bases, with 3 bases remaining between them. DNA of the CDR3: TGTGCCAGCAGTTTCTACTACGAGCAGTACTTC. This encodes CASSFYYEQYF.

This clonotype was seen repeatedly, ten times or more. The chain recombines TRBV15 with TRBJ1-4, with 8 positions matching TRBD1. Germline V gene data show CDR1 as LNHNV and CDR2 as YYDKDF (reference sequence). The CDR3 has 17 residues. The J segment lost 0 bases and the V segment lost 3 bases, leaving 6 bases of the junction unmatched. The DNA of the CDR3 is TGTGCCACCAGCAGGGACAGGGCTGGGGCAACTAATGAAAAACTGTTTTTT. It yields the protein CATSRDRAGATNEKLFF.

As concerns this clonotype: A much larger clone is a single base away; this may be a read error. This sequence joins TRBV7-9 and TRBJ2-5; D not resolved. Germline V CDR1 and CDR2: SEHNR, FQNEAQ (reference sequence). V dropped 3 bases and J dropped 0 bases, with 8 bases sitting between them. This CDR3 has 14 amino acids. The CDR3 sequence is CASSFSDYQETQYF. The CDR3 bases are TGTGCCAGCAGCTTCTCCGACTACCAAGAGACCCAGTACTTC.

This clonotype has just a few counts. The rearrangement joins TRBV29-1 to TRBJ1-5, with 7 bases identical to TRBD1. Germline CDR1 and CDR2: SQVTM and ANQGSEA. V shed 3 bases and J 8 bases; nucleotides not matched to a gene: 13. The CDR3 is 15 amino acids. CDR3 sequence: CSVEWPGQAGKPQHF. The DNA of the CDR3 is TGCAGCGTTGAGTGGCCCGGACAGGCCGGGAAGCCCCAGCATTTT.

The CDR3 DNA follows: TGTGCCAGCAGCTTGGGGACAGGGACCCTGTTTTTT. Translation gives CASSLGTGTLFF. This chain connects TRBV7-2 to TRBJ1-4, with TRBD1 matching over 9 bases. The J segment lost 14 bases and the V segment lost 3 bases, leaving 4 bases of the junction unmatched. Germline CDR1 and CDR2: SGHTA and FQGNSA. The CDR3 loop spans 12 amino acids.

This clonotype was seen at least ten times. The V gene is TRBV28, the J gene TRBJ2-5; maybe TRBD2 (6 bases). The germline V gene has CDR1 MDHEN and CDR2 SYDVKM. The CDR3 loop spans 13 amino acids. Trimming cost V 6 bases and J 7 bases, with 15 bases left between them. CDR3 sequence reads: CASSQRSGGTQYF. The CDR3 DNA reads TGTGCCAGCAGCCAACGGTCCGGGGGGACCCAGTACTTC.

This clonotype appeared many times. This rearrangement joins TRBV28 to TRBJ2-7; D might be TRBD2 (5 bases). This CDR3 is built from 14 residues. V lost 5 bases and J lost 3, with 14 bases in between. The germline CDR1 and CDR2 sequences are MDHEN and SYDVKM. CDR3 in amino acids: CASSLPPRDYEQYF. In nucleotides, the CDR3 is TGTGCCAGCAGTCTCCCGCCCCGGGACTACGAGCAGTACTTC.

In this sample, this clonotype turned up many times. This sequence joins TRBV15 and TRBJ1-3; maybe TRBD1 (5 bases). The CDR3 extends over 16 amino acids. Germline lookup yields CDR1 LNHNV and CDR2 YYDKDF (reference sequence). Trimming pared 5 bases from V and 2 bases from J, leaving 16 bases between. CDR3 bases: TGTGCCACCAGCTCCTCTCAGGGCAGGACTGGAAACACCATATATTTT. Protein sequence: CATSSSQGRTGNTIYF.

This clonotype was observed a handful of times. V is TRBV29-1 and J is TRBJ1-1; 7 bases map to TRBD1. Germline CDR1 and CDR2: SQVTM and ANQGSEA. V trimming: 3 bases; J trimming: 0 bases; junction bases outside the gene matches: 4. This CDR3 is built from 14 residues. CDR3 sequence reads: CSVERQGMNTEAFF. The CDR3 nucleotides read TGCAGCGTTGAGAGACAGGGTATGAACACTGAAGCTTTCTTT.

This clonotype was counted ten times or more. J is TRBJ2-7 and V is TRBV11-2; D is undetermined. In germline, CDR1 is SGHAT, CDR2 FQNNGV. The ends were cut back, 4 bases at V and 3 bases at J, with 16 bases in the middle. This CDR3 region has 15 residues. The chain's CDR3 is CASSSPYEAVYEQYF. The CDR3 DNA reads TGTGCCAGCAGCTCCCCCTATGAGGCAGTCTACGAGCAGTACTTC.

J is TRBJ2-1 and V is TRBV5-1; 9 bases fit TRBD1. CDR3 length: 15 residues. V dropped 0 bases and J dropped 8; count of bases not matched to a gene: 6. Per the germline V gene, CDR1 is SGHRS and CDR2 is YFSETQ. CDR3 DNA sequence: TGCGCCAGCAGCTTGGGGACAGGGGAGTACGATGAGCAGTTCTTC. Protein sequence: CASSLGTGEYDEQFF.

The V call is TRBV6-5, the J call TRBJ2-7, with TRBD1 as a possible D gene (5 bases). V was shortened by 0 bases and J by 4 bases, with 25 bases between the two germline ends. CDR1 and CDR2 (germline): MNHEY, SVGAGI. The length of the CDR3 is 19 residues. As DNA, the CDR3 is TGTGCCAGCAGTTACTCGATCAGAAAGGGGCGGAACTCGCCATACGAGCAGTACTTC. Its protein product is CASSYSIRKGRNSPYEQYF.

This clonotype was seen many times. CDR3 in DNA: TGTGCCAGCACCAACGGACAGCAAGAGACCCAGTACTTC. Protein product: CASTNGQQETQYF. The rearrangement links TRBV6-2 or TRBV6-3 to TRBJ2-5; possibly TRBD1 for D (6 bases). This CDR3 has 13 amino acids. The V end was cut by 7 bases, the J end by 2 bases, with 11 bases between. CDR1 and CDR2 (germline): MNHEY, SVGEGT.

V usage is TRBV25-1 and J usage is TRBJ2-7; 10 positions match TRBD2. The CDR3 is made up of 14 amino acids. Germline assignment: CDR1 MGHDK and CDR2 SYGVNS. Trimming cost V 11 bases and J 0 bases; bases outside gene matches: 7. The CDR3 region has the DNA TGTGCCGTCGGACTAGCGGCGTCCTCCTACGAGCAGTACTTC. Protein sequence: CAVGLAASSYEQYF.

This clonotype occurred many times. This chain connects TRBV6-1 to TRBJ2-2; TRBD1 matches at 10 bases. The V and J ends lost 5 bases and 5 bases, in that order; junction bases with no gene match: 5. The CDR3 runs 15 residues. Germline V gene data show CDR1 as MNHNS and CDR2 as SASEGT. The CDR3 protein is CASSNRGQGTGELFF. The CDR3 DNA is TGTGCCAGCAGTAACAGGGGACAGGGGACCGGGGAGCTGTTTTTT.

The sample holds many counts of this clonotype. The chain joins TRBV27 to TRBJ1-2; unclear D gene. Trimming took 6 bases from V and 5 from J, leaving 10 bases between them. Germline values: CDR1 MNHEY, CDR2 SMNVEV (reference sequence). There are 12 residues in the CDR3. The CDR3 spells CASSSAGYGYTF. The CDR3 DNA is TGTGCCAGCAGCAGCGCAGGTTATGGCTACACCTTC.

A few counts support this clonotype. This sequence joins TRBV10-3 and TRBJ2-5; D ambiguous. The CDR3 totals 11 residues. Germline lookup yields CDR1 ENHRY and CDR2 SYGVKD. V was clipped by 6 bases and J by 3 bases, with 5 bases between them. In DNA form, the CDR3 reads TGTGCCATCAGGTCCGAAGAGACCCAGTACTTC. Translated, it gives CAIRSEETQYF.

The rearrangement uses TRBV7-9 and TRBJ2-7; 11 bases are a match to TRBD1. The CDR3 sequence is 14 residues long. The V gene's germline CDR1 is SEHNR and CDR2 FQNEAQ (reference sequence). V lost 8 bases, J lost 4 bases, and 7 bases stayed unmatched. DNA for the CDR3: TGTGCCAGCTCACCGGACAGGGGGCATTACGAGCAGTACTTC. It encodes CASSPDRGHYEQYF.

In its sample, this clonotype was seen many times. The genes are TRBV20-1 and TRBJ1-5; D ambiguous. Trimming stripped 0 bases from V and 1 base from J, with 4 bases between. The CDR3 has 13 residues. In germline, CDR1 is DFQATT, CDR2 SNEGSKA (reference sequence). This chain's CDR3 is CSAREGSNQPQHF. The CDR3 DNA reads as TGCAGTGCTAGAGAGGGCAGCAATCAGCCCCAGCATTTT.

The chain has TRBV6-5 and TRBJ1-4; perhaps TRBD1 as D (6 bases). The germline V gene has CDR1 MNHEY and CDR2 SVGAGI. V lost 2 bases, J lost 5 bases, and 21 bases lay in between. This CDR3 comprises 18 residues. The CDR3 DNA reads TGTGCCAGCAGTTACGGCTATCGGGACACCCTCGCCAATGAAAAACTGTTTTTT. Protein: CASSYGYRDTLANEKLFF.

The chain combines TRBV6-2 or TRBV6-3 with TRBJ1-5; TRBD1 might be the D (5 bases). Germline CDR1 and CDR2: MNHEY and SVGEGT. Trimming cost V 2 bases and J 1 base, with 24 bases left between them. This CDR3 comprises 20 residues. CDR3 residues: CASSYHPPTTGTSSNQPQHF. The CDR3 DNA follows: TGTGCCAGCAGTTACCACCCACCTACAACCGGGACCTCGAGCAATCAGCCCCAGCATTTT.

A few counts support this clonotype. The genes are TRBV29-1 and TRBJ1-3, with D uncertain. The CDR3 totals 13 residues. Germline values: CDR1 SQVTM, CDR2 ANQGSEA. V was clipped by 8 bases and J by 0 bases, with 11 bases between them. For the CDR3, the DNA is TGCAGCACACGATCCAACTCTGGAAACACCATATATTTT. Encoded protein: CSTRSNSGNTIYF.

The rearrangement uses TRBV7-9 and TRBJ1-1, with D uncertain. The CDR3 has 15 amino acids. Germline values: CDR1 SEHNR, CDR2 FQNEAQ (reference sequence). V lost 1 base, J lost 8 bases, and 17 bases lay in between. Here the CDR3 DNA reads TGTGCCAGCAGCTTAGAAGCGGCGGCCCCAAGGGAAGCTTTCTTT. Translation gives CASSLEAAAPREAFF.

This clonotype was seen more than once but under ten times. This chain joins TRBV11-2 and TRBJ1-5; tentative D call: TRBD1 (6 bases). Deletions cut 5 bases from V and 1 base from J, with 12 bases between. The CDR3 has 15 residues. Germline V CDR1 and CDR2: SGHAT, FQNNGV. CDR3 residues: CASSPGGGSNQPQHF. CDR3 nucleotides: TGTGCCAGCAGCCCGGGGGGGGGCAGCAATCAGCCCCAGCATTTT.

This clonotype was counted many times. This chain joins TRBV11-2 and TRBJ2-5; D remains ambiguous. Trimming removed 1 base at V and 4 bases at J, with 13 bases between. Germline V lookup: CDR1 SGHAT, CDR2 FQNNGV. The CDR3 consists of 15 residues. The CDR3 DNA reads TGTGCCAGCAGCTTAGTTTGGGGTGCCGTAGAGACCCAGTACTTC. Residues: CASSLVWGAVETQYF. Variable domain in full (rest from reference TRBV11-2 and TRBJ2-5): EAGVAQSPRYKIIEKRQSVAFWCNPISGHATLYWYQQILGQGPKLLIQFQNNGVVDDSQLPKDRFSAERLKGVDSTLKIQPAKLEDSAVYLCASSLVWGAVETQYFGPGTRLLVL.

The sample holds many counts of this clonotype. The gene calls are TRBV10-3 and TRBJ2-7, with D unclear. Deletions cut 0 bases from V and 5 bases from J, with 14 bases between. Germline V gene data show CDR1 as ENHRY and CDR2 as SYGVKD. The CDR3 consists of 15 residues. CDR3 sequence (DNA): TGTGCCATCAGTGAGTCGATGGTAGTTCGGCACGAGCAGTACTTC. Protein sequence: CAISESMVVRHEQYF.